Below, one T cell receptor beta chain is given with its context. In the library, individual cDNA molecules carried attached unique molecular identifiers. One entry per CDR3 protein, called by TCRdb with MiXCR from the 5' RACE reads. Of roughly 53,000 distinct CDR3 sequences listed, roughly 8.7% are singletons. The data are from a study of early T cells in non-severe SARS-CoV-2 infection. The CDR3 contains 14 residues. The germline CDR1 and CDR2 sequences are KGHSH and LQKENI. V shed 1 base and J shed 1 base, with 4 bases lying between them. The sequencing used whole blood, collected at baseline. The clonotype comes from an adult who was a healthcare worker with PCR-confirmed SARS-CoV-2 infection or an uninfected control (not recorded which). The rearrangement links TRBV18 to TRBJ2-2; D gene unclear. CDR3 protein: CASSPQENTGELFF. CDR3 in DNA: TGTGCCAGCTCACCACAAGAGAACACCGGGGAGCTGTTTTTT.